A selection of T cell receptor beta chains follows, all from one sample in a study of cytomegalovirus exposure and HLA in healthy donors. Produced via immunoSEQ multiplex PCR; TCRdb's table is partial and in-frame only. The sample has around 140,000 clones, about 74% seen once. Material: PBMCs. The receptors shown here come from a man aged 35 to 55 in good health and CMV-seropositive. CDR3s leave out the opening cysteine and the closing phenylalanine or tryptophan. Fields, in order: J gene, V gene, clone size, CDR3 protein. Clone size is stated in some rows and not others, as once, few, many or a class when expanded.

TRBJ2-3,TRBV19,.,ASSVDQGGDDTQY
TRBJ2-1,TRBV5-6,.,ASSLDRAGLAAYNEQF
TRBJ1-5,TRBV5-1,.,ASSLEGGNQPQH
TRBJ2-7,TRBV9,.,ASSVAPSGGAYEQY
TRBJ2-1,TRBV6-6,.,ASRESSGRAREQF
TRBJ2-5,TRBV18,.,ASSPTGTAQETQY
TRBJ1-1,TRBV7-9,.,ASNDRVNTEAF
TRBJ1-1,TRBV6-5,.,ASRAGTDTEAF
TRBJ2-7,TRBV5-4,.,ASSLGEPYEQY
TRBJ2-7,TRBV27,.,ASSSSYTGAYEQY
TRBJ2-3,TRBV9,.,ASSPLVRGDTQY
TRBJ2-1,TRBV25-1,few,ASSESGGRAFEYEQF
.,TRBV28,.,ASSLGGPNSYEQY
TRBJ2-5,TRBV2,.,ASSRGRKETQY
TRBJ2-7,TRBV18,.,ASSPARAYEQY